Following are 4 T cell receptor beta chains from one sample sequenced in a study of blood T cell repertoires in COVID-19. TCRdb's table, derived via immunoSEQ multiplex PCR, lists solely in-frame clones and lacks some. In the table there are 250,000 to 300,000 clones, around nine tenths of which are singletons. Sequenced input: PBMCs or T cells enriched from blood (not recorded which). The receptors shown here come from a woman aged 55-70 years in a cohort exposed to, infected with or recovered from COVID-19 (not recorded which).

This clone was seen a few times. The J gene is TRBJ1-4, the V gene TRBV12-3 or TRBV12-4; no reliable D call. V lost 3 bases to trimming and J lost 5 bases, with 7 bases between them. The CDR3 consists of 13 residues. The CDR3 region is CASSLLRNEKLFF. CDR3 in DNA: TGTGCCAGCAGTTTGTTGAGGAATGAAAAACTGTTTTTT.

The chain links TRBV2 to TRBJ2-3; 9 bases align to TRBD2. Germline values: CDR1 SNHLY, CDR2 FYNNEI. The ends lost 2 bases at V and 1 base at J; junction bases unmatched: 10. This CDR3 has 18 residues. This CDR3 reads CASSEPPLAGPGTDTQYF. DNA for the CDR3: TGTGCCAGCAGTGAACCACCCCTAGCGGGGCCTGGCACAGATACGCAGTATTTT.

The chain uses TRBV5-6 and TRBJ2-7; tentative D call: TRBD1 (6 bases). The V gene's germline CDR1 is SGHDT and CDR2 YYEEEE. V was clipped by 1 base and J by 6 bases, with 8 bases between them. The CDR3 contains 12 residues. CDR3 coding DNA: TGTGCCAGCAGCTTGACAGGGCCCGAGCAGTACTTC. Translating it yields CASSLTGPEQYF.

The genes are TRBV28 and TRBJ1-5, with 9 bases identical to TRBD1. Germline values: CDR1 MDHEN, CDR2 SYDVKM. The CDR3 contains 15 residues. The V segment lost 10 bases and the J segment 2 bases; nucleotides outside the gene matches: 9. The DNA for the CDR3 is TGTGCCACCACAGAGGACAGGGGTGGCAATCAGCCCCAGCATTTT. As protein: CATTEDRGGNQPQHF. Full variable domain (missing parts from reference TRBV28 and TRBJ1-5): DVKVTQSSRYLVKRTGEKVFLECVQDMDHENMFWYRQDPGLGLRLIYFSYDVKMKEKGDIPEGYSVSREKKERFSLILESASTNQTSMYLCATTEDRGGNQPQHFGDGTRLSIL.